This T cell receptor (beta chain) was sequenced for a study of T cells after posttransplantation cyclophosphamide. Points from the study as a whole: After PTCy, TRB diversity resembled that of CNI/methotrexate controls. Later post-transplant blood repertoires were often dominated by donor CD8+ memory clones.

Measured with immunoSEQ multiplex PCR; TCRdb has only the in-frame clones, and not every one. This repertoire lists tens of thousands of clones without singletons; about 2.5% sits in the top ten. This clone was recorded at least ten times. What it recognizes is unknown. The sequencing input was PBMCs. This clonotype was obtained from a man in his fifties in good health, CMV-negative, and a related stem cell transplant donor.

DNA of the CDR3: TGTGCCAGCAGTTTCTTGGAGCGGGGGGAGCAGTACTTC. Translation gives CASSFLERGEQYF. This chain uses TRBV27 with TRBJ2-7, with TRBD2 identical over 8 bases. V gave up 3 bases and J gave up 7 bases; unmatched junction bases: 5. The CDR3 spans 13 residues. Germline CDR1 is MNHEY and CDR2 is SMNVEV (reference sequence).